Below, 16 T cell receptor beta chains from the same sample are listed, as sequenced in a study of post-analysis software for immune sequencing data. The study's findings and limits: Higher frequency in patients than in controls was seen for about five TRBV segments, with TRBV5-6, TRBV5-1 and TRBV20-1 among them.

What these receptors recognize is not known. Sequencing libraries made from TCR beta cDNA carried unique molecular identifiers. TCRdb used MiXCR to reprocess the PCR reads, holding one entry per CDR3 protein. The repertoire holds 400,000 to 500,000 distinct CDR3 sequences, with approximately 42% as singletons. Sequencing was performed on blood. The receptor set was obtained from a girl aged 2-10 years with multiple sclerosis.

There are a few counts of this clonotype. The rearrangement links TRBV20-1 to TRBJ2-3; D possibly corresponds to TRBD2 (5 bases). CDR1 is DFQATT, CDR2 SNEGSKA, per germline (reference sequence). CDR3 length: 11 residues. Trimming removed 6 bases at V and 10 bases at J, with 14 bases between. The DNA for the CDR3 is TGCAGTGCCCGACTCGAAGCGGCGCAGTATTTT. Translation: CSARLEAAQYF.

Only a few counts were recorded for this clonotype. The chain has TRBV7-2 and TRBJ2-7, with 13 nucleotides matching TRBD2. Germline trimming cut 5 bases from V and 3 bases from J; bases unmatched to any gene: 19. CDR3 length: 20 amino acids. From germline, CDR1 is SGHTA and CDR2 FQGNSA. CDR3 DNA sequence: TGTGCCAGCAGCACCTACGTGGAACAGCAGACTAGCGGGAGGCTCTACGAGCAGTACTTC. Encoded protein: CASSTYVEQQTSGRLYEQYF.

The chain combines TRBV27 with TRBJ2-3; D may match TRBD1 or TRBD2 (7 bases each). Germline assignment: CDR1 MNHEY and CDR2 SMNVEV (reference sequence). V was pared by 8 bases and J by 2 bases, with 26 bases between. This CDR3 has 18 amino acids. CDR3 sequence: CASAQGVRREFSTDTQYF. DNA of the CDR3: TGTGCCAGCGCTCAGGGGGTCAGGCGGGAGTTCTCCACAGATACGCAGTATTTT.

The J gene is TRBJ2-1, the V gene TRBV20-1; 12 bases line up with TRBD2. Germline CDR1 and CDR2: DFQATT and SNEGSKA (reference sequence). J gave up 7 bases and V 6 bases, and 10 bases lay outside the gene matches. This CDR3 comprises 15 residues. CDR3 bases: TGCAGTGCGCACGGGACTAGCGGGCCCAGAAATGAGCAGTTCTTC. Translation gives CSAHGTSGPRNEQFF.

V and J are TRBV29-1 and TRBJ2-3; 8 positions match TRBD2. This CDR3 comprises 12 residues. Germline loops: CDR1 SQVTM, CDR2 ANQGSEA. J gave up 6 bases and V 6 bases, and 5 bases lay outside the gene matches. The CDR3 sequence: CSVARLADTQYF. CDR3 DNA sequence: TGCAGCGTCGCCAGACTAGCGGATACGCAGTATTTT.

The chain combines TRBV7-2 with TRBJ2-1, with TRBD1 matching 8 bases. The DNA matches TRBJ2-7 better at its end, which makes the J call doubtful. From germline, CDR1 is SGHTA and CDR2 FQGNSA. The CDR3 loop spans 16 amino acids. CDR3 amino acids: CTSSLDAGTGYYEQYF. CDR3 nucleotide sequence: TGTACCAGCAGCTTAGACGCCGGGACAGGTTATTACGAGCAGTACTTC.

The chain combines TRBV18 with TRBJ2-6; TRBD1 matches at 9 bases. CDR3 length equals 17 residues. The ends lost 2 bases at V and 4 bases at J; junction bases unmatched: 6. CDR1 is KGHSH and CDR2 is LQKENI in the germline V gene. The chain's CDR3 is CASSPEQGAQGANVLTF. DNA of the CDR3: TGTGCCAGCTCACCAGAACAGGGGGCGCAAGGGGCCAACGTCCTGACTTTC.

This clonotype is a singleton in its sample. This rearrangement joins TRBV12-3 or TRBV12-4 to TRBJ1-5; the D gene is possibly TRBD1 (5 bases). V was shortened by 6 bases and J by 5 bases, with 17 bases between the two germline ends. CDR3 length: 15 residues. CDR3 in DNA: TGTGCCAGCAGCCCCGAGGAGGGGTTGGATCAGCCCCAGCATTTT. It codes for CASSPEEGLDQPQHF.

This chain connects TRBV15 to TRBJ1-5; TRBD1 is a possible D gene (6 bases). The germline CDR1 and CDR2 sequences are LNHNV and YYDKDF (reference sequence). The V and J ends lost 0 bases and 5 bases respectively, with 11 bases between them. The CDR3 contains 15 residues. The CDR3: CATSRDDRRHQPQHF. The CDR3 DNA reads TGTGCCACCAGCAGAGATGACAGGAGACATCAGCCCCAGCATTTT. Looking up the rest from reference TRBV15 and TRBJ1-5 gives the full variable domain: DAMVIQNPRYQVTQFGKPVTLSCSQTLNHNVMYWYQQKSSQAPKLLFHYYDKDFNNEADTPDNFQSRRPNTSFCFLDIRSPGLGDTAMYLCATSRDDRRHQPQHFGDGTRLSIL.

The CDR3 here is CASRGLDPEQFF. The CDR3 region has the DNA TGTGCCAGCAGAGGACTAGACCCCGAGCAGTTCTTC. The J gene is TRBJ2-1, the V gene TRBV9; 7 bases align to TRBD2. V shed 5 bases and J 10 bases; nucleotides not matched to a gene: 6. CDR3 length: 12 amino acids. Looked up from germline, CDR1 is SGDLS and CDR2 is YYNGEE.

This clonotype was counted between two and nine times. The chain uses TRBV18 and TRBJ2-4, with 9 bases matching TRBD2. The end of the DNA fits TRBJ2-7 better, so the J call may be wrong. This CDR3 has 14 amino acids. Germline-derived CDR1 and CDR2 are KGHSH and LQKENI. This CDR3 reads CASSGISGSYEQYF. The DNA for the CDR3 is TGTGCCAGCTCAGGTATTAGCGGGAGCTACGAGCAGTACTTC.

This clonotype has more than one count but fewer than ten. This rearrangement joins TRBV28 to TRBJ2-3; the D gene is possibly TRBD1 (5 bases). The germline CDR1 and CDR2 sequences are MDHEN and SYDVKM. There are 15 residues in the CDR3. The V end lost 7 bases, the J end lost 2 bases, and 16 bases lay between the germline ends. The CDR3 DNA reads TGTGCCAGCACAAACAGGTCCTACATCACAGATACGCAGTATTTT. The encoded protein is CASTNRSYITDTQYF.

The rearrangement joins TRBV5-1 to TRBJ2-1; D may be TRBD1 (6 bases). The V end lost 0 bases, the J end lost 6 bases, and 10 bases lay between the germline ends. Germline V gene lookup returns CDR1 SGHRS and CDR2 YFSETQ. The CDR3 spans 14 residues. The CDR3 bases are TGCGCCAGCAGCTTGGGACAGGCTTTCAATGAGCAGTTCTTC. This gives the protein CASSLGQAFNEQFF.

The count of this clonotype is one. The junction does not match germline at one end; this may be a read error. The CDR3 coding sequence is TGTGTCAGCAGCTTGGGAACCGGACGGACCCAGTACTTC. Translated, it gives CVSSLGTGRTQYF. The chain carries TRBV5-5 and TRBJ2-5, with unresolved D. This CDR3 comprises 13 residues. The germline V gene has CDR1 SGHKS and CDR2 YYEKEE (reference sequence).

This clonotype came up a few times. The V gene is TRBV10-2, the J gene TRBJ2-7; TRBD2 aligns across 11 bases. V was pared by 3 bases and J by 5 bases, with 6 bases of the junction left unmatched. CDR1 WSHSY and CDR2 SAAADI come from the germline V gene. The CDR3 length is 15 residues. CDR3 DNA: TGCGCCAGCAGTGATACTAGCGGGAGACTCAACGAGCAGTACTTC. Translated, it gives CASSDTSGRLNEQYF.

This rearrangement joins TRBV20-1 to TRBJ2-7, with D possibly being TRBD2 (6 bases). The CDR3 extends over 14 amino acids. Trimming cost V 1 base and J 0 bases, with 10 bases left between them. Per germline, CDR1 DFQATT and CDR2 SNEGSKA (reference sequence). The CDR3 region is CSARVRGYSYEQYF. CDR3 in DNA: TGCAGTGCTAGAGTGCGGGGTTACTCCTACGAGCAGTACTTC.